A single sample gave rise to the 17 T cell receptor beta chains below, sequenced in a study of T cell responses to AZD1222 COVID-19 vaccine. Here immunoSEQ multiplex PCR was the method, and the copy in TCRdb shows in-frame clones only, minus some. The repertoire holds some 78,000 clones, roughly 85% seen once, with roughly 1.3% in the top ten. The sequences come from peripheral blood, collected 28 days after the second AZD1222 dose. The source of these receptors is an adult who received the AZD1222 COVID-19 vaccine.

This rearrangement joins TRBV11-2 to TRBJ1-6; D call uncertain. The CDR3 is made up of 13 amino acids. V lost 5 bases, J lost 3 bases, and 5 bases lay in between. Germline V lookup: CDR1 SGHAT, CDR2 FQNNGV. CDR3 sequence (DNA): TGTGCCAGCAGCCCGTACTATAATTCACCCCTCCACTTT. It codes for CASSPYYNSPLHF. Variable domain in full (rest from reference TRBV11-2 and TRBJ1-6): EAGVAQSPRYKIIEKRQSVAFWCNPISGHATLYWYQQILGQGPKLLIQFQNNGVVDDSQLPKDRFSAERLKGVDSTLKIQPAKLEDSAVYLCASSPYYNSPLHFGNGTRLTVT.

The V call is TRBV6-5, the J call TRBJ1-2; D is unclear. There are 16 residues in the CDR3. Per germline, CDR1 MNHEY and CDR2 SVGAGI. The V and J ends lost 1 base and 0 bases respectively, with 12 bases between them. Here the CDR3 DNA reads TGTGCCAGCAGTTACTTGGGCAAGGATTCTAACTATGGCTACACCTTC. It translates to CASSYLGKDSNYGYTF.

The chain joins TRBV28 to TRBJ2-7; either TRBD1 or TRBD2 may fit D (5 bases each). Germline V lookup: CDR1 MDHEN, CDR2 SYDVKM. There are 14 residues in the CDR3. V was trimmed by 7 bases and J by 2 bases, leaving 15 bases between them. The CDR3 reads CASTIEGPPYEQYF. CDR3 sequence (DNA): TGTGCCAGCACTATTGAGGGACCCCCCTACGAGCAGTACTTC.

This clone was observed a single time. This chain connects TRBV29-1 to TRBJ2-1, with D possibly matching TRBD1 (5 bases). The CDR3 spans 17 residues. The germline V gene has CDR1 SQVTM and CDR2 ANQGSEA. V was pared by 6 bases and J by 0 bases, with 21 bases between. The CDR3 DNA is TGCAGCGTCCAAGGGGCCACTTGGCAGAGCTCCTACAATGAGCAGTTCTTC. Translation gives CSVQGATWQSSYNEQFF.

The V and J genes are TRBV25-1 and TRBJ1-1, with D possibly matching TRBD1 (6 bases). Trimming removed 2 bases from V and 4 bases from J, with 8 bases in between. The CDR3 consists of 13 residues. Germline lookup yields CDR1 MGHDK and CDR2 SYGVNS. CDR3 in amino acids: CASSEKGGTEAFF. In DNA form, the CDR3 reads TGTGCCAGCAGTGAAAAAGGGGGCACTGAAGCTTTCTTT. The whole variable domain, remainder taken from reference TRBV25-1 and TRBJ1-1, is EADIYQTPRYLVIGTGKKITLECSQTMGHDKMYWYQQDPGMELHLIHYSYGVNSTEKGDLSSESTVSRIRTEHFPLTLESARPSHTSQYLCASSEKGGTEAFFGQGTRLTVV.

The chain links TRBV30 to TRBJ2-3, with 8 bases that match TRBD2. CDR1 and CDR2 (germline): GTSNPN, SVGIG (reference sequence). The length of the CDR3 is 14 residues. After removal of 4 bases from V and 3 bases from J, the junction contained 6 bases not matched to a gene. In nucleotides, the CDR3 is TGTGCCTGGAACAGCGGGAGAGAAACAGATACGCAGTATTTT. It yields the protein CAWNSGRETDTQYF.

V is TRBV7-9 and J is TRBJ2-1; 7 positions agree with TRBD2. Germline V lookup: CDR1 SEHNR, CDR2 FQNEAQ (reference sequence). J gave up 10 bases and V 5 bases, and 8 bases lay outside the gene matches. This CDR3 spans 13 amino acids. In DNA form, the CDR3 reads TGTGCCAGCAGCGACGAGACTAGCTCAGAGCAGTTCTTC. Amino acid sequence: CASSDETSSEQFF.

The rearrangement links TRBV19 to TRBJ2-2; 11 nucleotides line up with TRBD2. J lost 5 bases, V lost 3 bases, and 5 bases had no gene match. Germline loops: CDR1 LNHDA, CDR2 SQIVND (reference sequence). This CDR3 has 16 amino acids. CDR3 coding DNA: TGTGCCAGTAGTATCACTAGCGGGAGATCTACCGGGGAGCTGTTTTTT. Translation gives CASSITSGRSTGELFF.

The genes are TRBV30 and TRBJ1-2; unclear D gene. This CDR3 has 14 amino acids. V dropped 0 bases and J dropped 1 base, with 9 bases sitting between them. From germline, CDR1 is GTSNPN and CDR2 SVGIG (reference sequence). DNA of the CDR3: TGTGCCTGGAGTGTACTCGGGGTTAACTATGGCTACACCTTC. This gives the protein CAWSVLGVNYGYTF.

Here the CDR3 reads CASSPDGDSNQPQHF. Here the CDR3 DNA reads TGTGCCAGCAGCCCGGACGGTGATAGCAATCAGCCCCAGCATTTT. The chain combines TRBV16 with TRBJ1-5; no reliable D call. The CDR3 spans 15 residues. Trimming took off 4 bases at V and 0 bases at J, with 10 bases between the two ends. CDR1 is KGHSY, CDR2 FQNENV, per germline.

J is TRBJ2-2 and V is TRBV19; weak D call: TRBD2 (5 bases). The CDR3 extends over 16 amino acids. Deletions cut 4 bases from V and 5 bases from J, with 17 bases between. Germline values: CDR1 LNHDA, CDR2 SQIVND (reference sequence). The CDR3 here is CASSTDWTPTTGELFF. The CDR3 DNA is TGTGCCAGTAGTACCGACTGGACTCCTACTACCGGGGAGCTGTTTTTT.

The genes are TRBV6-2 or TRBV6-3 and TRBJ2-1; D call uncertain. Trimming took off 4 bases at V and 9 bases at J, with 19 bases between the two ends. There are 15 residues in the CDR3. The germline CDR1 and CDR2 sequences are MNHEY and SVGEGT. CDR3 nucleotide sequence: TGTGCCAGCAGTTCTATACTGACCCGCCGGCCTGAGCAGTTCTTC. Translation gives CASSSILTRRPEQFF.

This clone was seen a single time. The CDR3 protein is CASSRGHLKETQYF. The CDR3 coding sequence is TGTGCCAGTAGCAGGGGGCACCTAAAAGAGACCCAGTACTTC. The rearrangement uses TRBV19 and TRBJ2-5; 8 bases agree with TRBD1. The V gene end was trimmed by 6 bases and the J gene end by 3 bases; junction bases not matched to a gene: 6. CDR3 length: 14 residues. Per the germline V gene, CDR1 is LNHDA and CDR2 is SQIVND (reference sequence).

This chain joins TRBV24-1 and TRBJ2-1; no firm D call. The CDR3 spans 12 residues. Germline CDR1 KGHDR, CDR2 SFDVKD. V lost 3 bases to trimming and J lost 5 bases, with 4 bases between them. The CDR3 DNA reads TGTGCCACCAGTGATCAGCACAATGAGCAGTTCTTC. Protein product: CATSDQHNEQFF.

The rearrangement uses TRBV5-1 and TRBJ2-6, with TRBD1 identical over 10 bases. Trimming cost V 4 bases and J 3 bases; bases outside gene matches: 10. This CDR3 is 18 amino acids long. Germline V lookup: CDR1 SGHRS, CDR2 YFSETQ. CDR3 region: CASSQRQGAGGGANVLTF. Here the CDR3 DNA reads TGCGCCAGCAGCCAAAGACAGGGGGCTGGCGGTGGGGCCAACGTCCTGACTTTC.

Only a few counts were recorded for this clone. V and J are TRBV27 and TRBJ2-3; 14 nucleotides align to TRBD2. Germline-derived CDR1 and CDR2 are MNHEY and SMNVEV (reference sequence). V gave up 6 bases and J gave up 3 bases; unmatched junction bases: 8. The CDR3 is 17 amino acids. This CDR3 reads CASRRGGLAGDTDTQYF. CDR3 bases: TGTGCCAGCAGAAGGGGGGGACTAGCGGGAGATACAGATACGCAGTATTTT.

The rearrangement joins TRBV24-1 to TRBJ2-2; unclear D gene. With 1 base removed from V and 1 base from J, the gap between germline ends came to 9 bases. Germline V gene sequence: CDR1 KGHDR, CDR2 SFDVKD. There are 16 residues in the CDR3. As DNA, the CDR3 is TGTGCCACCAGTGATTTTGGCTATATGAACACCGGGGAGCTGTTTTTT. It translates to CATSDFGYMNTGELFF.